This TCR beta chain was retrieved from a study of OX40 agonist ivuxolimab in advanced cancers. Across the whole study: Dose-escalation patients had hepatocellular carcinoma, melanoma, renal cell or head and neck cancer. Points from the study as a whole: Antigen targets of the expanded peripheral T cells went undetermined. Normalized T-cell clonal expansion was also low in some nonresponders.

As concerns this clone: Its antigen remains unknown.

V trimming: 1 base; J trimming: 1 base; junction bases outside the gene matches: 5. Germline V gene data show CDR1 as SGHAT and CDR2 as FQNNGV. The CDR3 is 18 amino acids. Method: immunoSEQ multiplex PCR; TCRdb's copy keeps in-frame clones and lacks some. The sample yields about 28,000 clones, more than 65% seen once. This chain connects TRBV11-2 to TRBJ1-6; 9 nucleotides line up with TRBD1. Sequenced here: CD4+ or CD8+ T cells sorted from blood, sampled in a trial of the OX40 agonist ivuxolimab. This clonotype was sampled from an adult with an advanced solid tumor such as melanoma, head and neck, liver or kidney cancer. DNA for the CDR3: TGTGCCAGCAGCTTAGGCCGGACAGGGGTTTCCTATAATTCACCCCTCCACTTT. Translation: CASSLGRTGVSYNSPLHF. Full variable domain (rest looked up from reference TRBV11-2 and TRBJ1-6): EAGVAQSPRYKIIEKRQSVAFWCNPISGHATLYWYQQILGQGPKLLIQFQNNGVVDDSQLPKDRFSAERLKGVDSTLKIQPAKLEDSAVYLCASSLGRTGVSYNSPLHFGNGTRLTVT.